These 26 T cell receptor beta chains came from one sample sequenced in a study of cytomegalovirus exposure and HLA in healthy donors. Data came from immunoSEQ multiplex PCR; TCRdb stores just in-frame clones and leaves some out. The sample holds under 250,000 clones, 80% to 85% seen once. The sample comprised PBMCs. All receptors derive from a woman aged 25 to 39 in good health and CMV-seronegative.

This chain connects TRBV19 to TRBJ1-2, with a weak D call TRBD1 (6 bases). The CDR3 totals 14 residues. From germline, CDR1 is LNHDA and CDR2 SQIVND (reference sequence). The V gene lost 5 bases and the J gene lost 1 base, with 11 bases spanning the gap. CDR3 sequence reads: CASSALQGNYGYTF. DNA for the CDR3: TGTGCCAGTAGTGCGTTACAGGGTAACTATGGCTACACCTTC.

This chain links TRBV6-1 with TRBJ2-2, with D possibly TRBD1 on 5 matching bases. This CDR3 has 14 residues. The germline V gene encodes CDR1 MNHNS and CDR2 SASEGT. Trimming removed 2 bases at V and 9 bases at J, with 13 bases between. CDR3 region: CASSEFWGVRELFF. DNA for the CDR3: TGTGCCAGCAGTGAATTCTGGGGCGTAAGGGAGCTGTTTTTT.

This rearrangement joins TRBV27 to TRBJ2-5; tentative D call: TRBD2 (7 bases). This CDR3 is built from 17 residues. The germline V and J ends were trimmed by 1 base and 4 bases, with 19 bases remaining between them. Germline V gene sequence: CDR1 MNHEY, CDR2 SMNVEV (reference sequence). In DNA form, the CDR3 reads TGTGCCAGCAGTTTATGGGCACGAGGCGGGGGCCCAGAGACCCAGTACTTC. It specifies CASSLWARGGGPETQYF.

This chain links TRBV5-4 with TRBJ2-2; 8 bases fit TRBD2. Germline V lookup: CDR1 SGHNT, CDR2 YYREEE (reference sequence). J lost 4 bases, V lost 4 bases, and 9 bases had no gene match. The CDR3 is made up of 16 amino acids. As DNA, the CDR3 is TGTGCCAGCAGCCCCGGATCTAGCGGGCGCACCGGGGAGCTGTTTTTT. Translating it yields CASSPGSSGRTGELFF.

Only a few counts were recorded for this clone. The chain combines TRBV7-8 with TRBJ1-2, with 7 bases fitting TRBD1. Losses at the gene ends were 3 bases for V and 0 bases for J; bases not matched to a gene: 4. The CDR3 extends over 15 amino acids. CDR1 is SGHVS, CDR2 FQNEAQ, per germline. The CDR3 sequence is CASSLTGQTNYGYTF. CDR3 nucleotides: TGTGCCAGCAGCTTGACGGGACAGACTAACTATGGCTACACCTTC.

The chain employs TRBV4-2 and TRBJ2-5; 11 bases map to TRBD2. V lost 3 bases, J lost 10 bases, and 16 bases stayed unmatched. CDR1 LGHNA and CDR2 YNFKEQ come from the germline V gene. This CDR3 region has 17 residues. The CDR3 protein is CASSQTTSGGPWGDQYF. Here the CDR3 DNA reads TGTGCCAGCAGCCAGACTACTAGCGGGGGCCCCTGGGGAGACCAGTACTTC.

CDR3 protein: CASSLFWRGAGDTQYF. The DNA of the CDR3 is TGTGCCAGCAGCCTTTTCTGGCGGGGGGCCGGAGATACGCAGTATTTT. The chain has TRBV5-4 and TRBJ2-3, with 8 bases lining up with TRBD2. This CDR3 is 16 amino acids long. The germline V gene has CDR1 SGHNT and CDR2 YYREEE (reference sequence). V shed 4 bases, J shed 5 bases, and the junction held 12 bases outside the gene matches.

The rearrangement uses TRBV7-9 and TRBJ1-3; a weak D match, TRBD1 (6 bases). Trimming cost V 5 bases and J 6 bases, with 14 bases left between them. This CDR3 is built from 14 residues. The V gene's germline CDR1 is SEHNR and CDR2 FQNEAQ (reference sequence). Here the CDR3 DNA reads TGTGCCAGCAGCCTGTGGGACACCCAAAACACCATATATTTT. The encoded protein is CASSLWDTQNTIYF.

The DNA for the CDR3 is TGTGCCACCCGGGGGGAAAATACGAACACCGGGGAGCTGTTTTTT. It encodes CATRGENTNTGELFF. The chain uses TRBV2 and TRBJ2-2, with 7 bases matching TRBD2. The CDR3 contains 15 residues. CDR1 and CDR2 (germline): SNHLY, FYNNEI. With 10 bases clipped from V and 0 bases from J, the junction kept 8 bases outside the gene matches.

This clone has just a few counts. V usage is TRBV5-1 and J usage is TRBJ2-7; D is uncertain. This CDR3 contains 13 residues. Per the germline V gene, CDR1 is SGHRS and CDR2 is YFSETQ. V was shortened by 4 bases and J by 0 bases, with 8 bases between the two germline ends. The CDR3 nucleotides read TGCGCCAGCAGCATGGACGGCTCCTACGAGCAGTACTTC. This sequence encodes CASSMDGSYEQYF.

This sequence joins TRBV9 and TRBJ2-6; 7 bases fit TRBD1. The CDR3 is 19 amino acids. Germline CDR1 reads SGDLS; CDR2 reads YYNGEE. With V trimmed by 2 bases and J by 0 bases, 11 bases remained unmatched. DNA of the CDR3: TGTGCCAGCAGCGTGGCTAGGGGGCTCGGTAACTCTGGGGCCAACGTCCTGACTTTC. It translates to CASSVARGLGNSGANVLTF. Drawing the rest from reference TRBV9 and TRBJ2-6, the complete variable domain is DSGVTQTPKHLITATGQRVTLRCSPRSGDLSVYWYQQSLDQGLQFLIQYYNGEERAKGNILERFSAQQFPDLHSELNLSSLELGDSALYFCASSVARGLGNSGANVLTFGAGSRLTVL.

The J gene is TRBJ2-1, the V gene TRBV27, with 7 bases that match TRBD2. The CDR3 contains 14 residues. J was trimmed by 2 bases and V by 3 bases; bases with no gene match: 1. Germline loops: CDR1 MNHEY, CDR2 SMNVEV (reference sequence). The CDR3 is CASSLGGPYNEQFF. The CDR3 DNA is TGTGCCAGCAGTTTGGGAGGGCCCTACAATGAGCAGTTCTTC.

CDR3 amino acids: CASSPGTGGLNTEAFF. Here the CDR3 DNA reads TGTGCCAGTAGCCCCGGGACAGGGGGCTTGAACACTGAAGCTTTCTTT. The chain joins TRBV19 to TRBJ1-1; TRBD1 matches 12 bases. CDR3 size: 16 residues. CDR1 is LNHDA, CDR2 SQIVND, per germline (reference sequence). Germline trimming cut 6 bases from V and 0 bases from J; bases unmatched to any gene: 5.

This clone has only one observation. V and J are TRBV5-1 and TRBJ1-1, with D perhaps TRBD1 (5 bases). Germline values: CDR1 SGHRS, CDR2 YFSETQ. CDR3 length equals 14 residues. V lost 4 bases and J lost 6, with 16 bases in between. The CDR3 DNA sequence: TGCGCCAGCAGCATGACAGAGCTGCCCGCTGAAGCTTTCTTT. This translates into CASSMTELPAEAFF.

The chain combines TRBV5-6 with TRBJ2-7, with a weak D call TRBD1 (6 bases). The germline CDR1 and CDR2 sequences are SGHDT and YYEEEE. Trimming cost V 4 bases and J 6 bases, with 17 bases left between them. There are 14 residues in the CDR3. CDR3 protein: CASSRTTGFSEQYF. As DNA, the CDR3 is TGTGCCAGCAGCCGCACTACAGGGTTTAGCGAGCAGTACTTC. Supplemented by reference TRBV5-6 and TRBJ2-7, the full variable domain reads DAGVTQSPTHLIKTRGQQVTLRCSPKSGHDTVSWYQQALGQGPQFIFQYYEEEERQRGNFPDRFSGHQFPNYSSELNVNALLLGDSALYLCASSRTTGFSEQYFGPGTRLTVT.

This clone has just one count. The chain carries TRBV6-4 and TRBJ1-1; 7 nucleotides align to TRBD1. The J segment lost 3 bases and the V segment lost 6 bases, leaving 4 bases of the junction unmatched. From germline, CDR1 is MRHNA and CDR2 SNTAGT. The CDR3 is 13 amino acids. The CDR3 coding sequence is TGTGCCAGCAGGATCACAGGGGACACTGAAGCTTTCTTT. Translation gives CASRITGDTEAFF.

V and J are TRBV5-5 and TRBJ2-7; D call uncertain. With 0 bases removed from V and 3 bases from J, the gap between germline ends came to 13 bases. CDR1 and CDR2 (germline): SGHKS, YYEKEE (reference sequence). The CDR3 loop spans 15 amino acids. CDR3 sequence reads: CASSLGPLLYYEQYF. The CDR3, as DNA: TGTGCCAGCAGCTTGGGTCCCCTCCTCTACTACGAGCAGTACTTC.

V gene TRBV18 combines with J gene TRBJ2-3; 7 nucleotides match TRBD1. Germline CDR1 reads KGHSH; CDR2 reads LQKENI. With V trimmed by 0 bases and J by 1 base, 10 bases remained unmatched. The CDR3 is 18 residues long. CDR3 in DNA: TGTGCCAGCTCACCACCGAGGGGGCTAGCTGGGGGCACAGATACGCAGTATTTT. This codes for CASSPPRGLAGGTDTQYF.

In this sample, this clone turned up a few times. The gene calls are TRBV19 and TRBJ1-6; a possible D gene is TRBD1 (5 bases). This CDR3 contains 16 residues. V lost 0 bases and J 9 bases, leaving 15 bases between the germline ends. From germline, CDR1 is LNHDA and CDR2 SQIVND (reference sequence). The CDR3 loop is CASSIERTNLVSPLHF. The CDR3 DNA is TGTGCCAGTAGTATAGAAAGGACAAATTTGGTTTCACCCCTCCACTTT. Full variable domain (remainder filled in from reference TRBV19 and TRBJ1-6): DGGITQSPKYLFRKEGQNVTLSCEQNLNHDAMYWYRQDPGQGLRLIYYSQIVNDFQKGDIAEGYSVSREKKESFPLTVTSAQKNPTAFYLCASSIERTNLVSPLHFGNGTRLTVT.

This chain links TRBV6-5 with TRBJ2-2, with a tentative D call TRBD2 (7 bases). The CDR3 runs 14 residues. Looked up from germline, CDR1 is MNHEY and CDR2 is SVGAGI. Deletions cut 7 bases from V and 4 bases from J, with 13 bases between. CDR3 loop: CASKGGGSTGELFF. The DNA of the CDR3 is TGTGCCAGCAAGGGAGGGGGGAGCACCGGGGAGCTGTTTTTT.

The chain recombines TRBV6-6 with TRBJ2-3; 7 bases align to TRBD1. The germline V gene encodes CDR1 MNHNY and CDR2 SVGAGI (reference sequence). This CDR3 is 13 amino acids long. The V gene end was trimmed by 5 bases and the J gene end by 4 bases; junction bases not matched to a gene: 3. CDR3 DNA sequence: TGTGCCAGCAGTCGGGACAGTTCAGATACGCAGTATTTT. The encoded protein is CASSRDSSDTQYF.

The genes are TRBV4-1 and TRBJ2-3, with 8 bases lining up with TRBD2. Germline CDR1 is MGHRA and CDR2 is YSYEKL. V was pared by 0 bases and J by 4 bases, with 6 bases of the junction left unmatched. This CDR3 is built from 16 residues. The DNA of the CDR3 is TGCGCCAGCAGCCAAGATTCGGGGGGGCAATCAGATACGCAGTATTTT. It is translated as CASSQDSGGQSDTQYF.

V is TRBV6-1 and J is TRBJ2-7; 8 positions match TRBD1. V was clipped by 4 bases and J by 3 bases; unmatched bases: 8. The CDR3 has 15 residues. CDR1 and CDR2 (germline): MNHNS, SASEGT. The CDR3: CASSVSGGPRYEQYF. The CDR3 DNA follows: TGTGCCAGCAGTGTTTCAGGGGGCCCGCGCTACGAGCAGTACTTC.

The chain is built from TRBV10-3 and TRBJ2-7; the D gene is possibly TRBD2 (6 bases). The germline V gene has CDR1 ENHRY and CDR2 SYGVKD. This CDR3 contains 14 residues. V was clipped by 2 bases and J by 2 bases, with 10 bases between them. The CDR3 loop is CAISEPGGAYEQYF. The DNA of the CDR3 is TGTGCCATCAGTGAGCCTGGAGGGGCCTACGAGCAGTACTTC.

This sequence joins TRBV7-9 and TRBJ2-7; no firm D call. Per the germline V gene, CDR1 is SEHNR and CDR2 is FQNEAQ (reference sequence). There are 11 residues in the CDR3. Trimming pared 1 base from V and 6 bases from J, leaving 4 bases between. The CDR3 bases are TGTGCCAGCAGCTTAGATCGCGAGCAGTACTTC. Protein product: CASSLDREQYF.

The rearrangement uses TRBV4-2 and TRBJ2-1; D not resolved. Trimming pared 0 bases from V and 6 bases from J, leaving 9 bases between. The CDR3 is 14 amino acids. Germline V gene lookup returns CDR1 LGHNA and CDR2 YNFKEQ. CDR3: CASSQDGTINEQFF. The CDR3 coding sequence is TGTGCCAGCAGCCAAGATGGCACTATCAATGAGCAGTTCTTC.